These T cell receptor beta chains were read from a single sample in a study of T cells after yellow fever vaccination. TCRdb re-called the 5' RACE reads with MiXCR, one entry per CDR3 protein. The sample contains around 610,000 distinct CDR3 sequences, about 14% of which appear only once. The input for sequencing was PBMCs, taken on the day of the yellow fever booster vaccination. The receptors here all came from a man younger than 40 who received the YFV17D yellow fever vaccine. CDR3s include the opening cysteine and the closing phenylalanine or tryptophan. Each record gives: D gene, V gene, J gene, clone size, CDR3 DNA, CDR3 protein. D genes are given only for firm matches. Size is stated for part of the rows, as once, few or many counts, or as a class when the clone is expanded.

D: -; V: TRBV18; J: TRBJ2-2; size: few; DNA: TGTGCCAGCTCACCAGTCCTCACCGGGGAGCTGTTTTTT; CDR3: CASSPVLTGELFF
D: -; V: TRBV12-3/TRBV12-4; J: TRBJ2-2; size: many; DNA: TGTGCCAGCAGTTTCCGAGGGGTGGGCGGGGAGCTGTTTTTT; CDR3: CASSFRGVGGELFF
D: TRBD2; V: TRBV3-1; J: TRBJ2-2; size: -; DNA: TGTGCCAGCAGCCAAGTTCTAGTAGCGGGAGTCACCGGGGAGCTGTTTTTT; CDR3: CASSQVLVAGVTGELFF
D: -; V: TRBV27; J: TRBJ2-3; size: few; DNA: TGTGCCAGCAGTCAGACAGCGTACACAGATACGCAGTATTTT; CDR3: CASSQTAYTDTQYF
D: TRBD1; V: TRBV12-3/TRBV12-4; J: TRBJ2-3; size: few; DNA: TGTGCCAGCAGACGGGACAGGGGAATGGTAAATACGCAGTATTTT; CDR3: CASRRDRGMVNTQYF
D: -; V: TRBV7-7; J: TRBJ2-7; size: -; DNA: TGTGCTAGCAGCCAAGGGCCGTCCCCCACCTACGAGCAGTACTTC; CDR3: CASSQGPSPTYEQYF
D: -; V: TRBV5-1; J: TRBJ2-7; size: -; DNA: TGCGCCAGCAGCTTGGATCCCGGGAGAAACGAGCAGTACTTC; CDR3: CASSLDPGRNEQYF
D: TRBD2; V: TRBV6-5; J: TRBJ2-7; size: few; DNA: TGTGCCAGCAGTTACCCGGGACTAGCGAACGAGCAGTACTTC; CDR3: CASSYPGLANEQYF
D: TRBD1; V: TRBV9; J: TRBJ2-7; size: few; DNA: TGTGCCAGCAGCGGGGGAGATAGGACAGGGTTTGTCGAGCAGTACTTC; CDR3: CASSGGDRTGFVEQYF
D: -; V: TRBV15; J: TRBJ2-3; size: -; DNA: TGTGCCACCAGCAGAGCCCCATTACCCACCAGCACAGATACGCAGTATTTT; CDR3: CATSRAPLPTSTDTQYF
D: TRBD1; V: TRBV20-1; J: TRBJ1-2; size: -; DNA: TGCAGTGCTAGAGACGGGACAGGGTTAGACTATGGCTACACCTTC; CDR3: CSARDGTGLDYGYTF
D: -; V: TRBV20-1; J: TRBJ2-7; size: -; DNA: TGCAGTGCTAGAGTGGTGGCGGCCGGTAGCTCCTACGAGCAGTACTTC; CDR3: CSARVVAAGSSYEQYF
D: TRBD2; V: TRBV7-2; J: TRBJ2-7; size: -; DNA: TGTGCCAGCAGCTTACAGGGACTAGCCTACGAGCAGTACTTC; CDR3: CASSLQGLAYEQYF
D: -; V: TRBV18; J: TRBJ1-4; size: few; DNA: TGTGCCAGCTCACCACCCCCAGGGGTCTTCGCAACTAATGAAAAACTGTTTTTT; CDR3: CASSPPPGVFATNEKLFF
D: -; V: TRBV5-1; J: TRBJ2-2; size: few; DNA: TGCGCCAGCACCCCAGGGGGGGCCACCGGGGAGCTGTTTTTT; CDR3: CASTPGGATGELFF
D: -; V: TRBV10-1; J: TRBJ2-3; size: few; DNA: TGCGCCAGCAGCGATCCGGCAACCACAGATACGCAGTATTTT; CDR3: CASSDPATTDTQYF
D: TRBD2; V: TRBV11-2; J: TRBJ2-7; size: few; DNA: TGTGCCAGCAGCCGATGGCGGGGGACTAGCGGGGCGAGCTCCTACGAGCAGTACTTC; CDR3: CASSRWRGTSGASSYEQYF
D: -; V: TRBV18; J: TRBJ2-1; size: -; DNA: TGTGCCAGCTCTCCCAACCGGGCCGATAATGAGCAGTTCTTC; CDR3: CASSPNRADNEQFF
D: -; V: TRBV7-9; J: TRBJ1-1; size: -; DNA: TGTGCCAGCAGCTTAGCGGGGAGCGCTGAAGCTTTCTTT; CDR3: CASSLAGSAEAFF
D: -; V: TRBV20-1; J: TRBJ1-5; size: -; DNA: TGCAGTGCTAGTGGTTCGGCAAATCAGCCCCAGCATTTT; CDR3: CSASGSANQPQHF